This entry lists 8 T cell receptor beta chains sequenced from one sample in a study of T cell responses to AZD1222 COVID-19 vaccine. Libraries were prepared by immunoSEQ multiplex PCR; TCRdb keeps only in-frame clonotypes and omits some of them. The repertoire holds roughly 130,000 clones, with roughly 90% as singletons. Specimen: peripheral blood, collected on day 0 of AZD1222 vaccination. The receptor source for this set is an adult in good health.

The chain carries TRBV6-5 and TRBJ1-2; no firm D call. The CDR3 runs 13 residues. V gave up 6 bases and J gave up 8 bases, with 16 bases separating them. The germline V gene encodes CDR1 MNHEY and CDR2 SVGAGI. The CDR3 spells CASSPGSAGGYTF. CDR3 nucleotides: TGTGCCAGCAGCCCCGGGTCGGCGGGGGGCTACACCTTC.

The J gene is TRBJ1-6, the V gene TRBV3-1 (or the pseudogene TRBV3-2); D is unclear. V lost 0 bases and J lost 9, with 6 bases in between. The CDR3 is 13 residues long. CDR1 and CDR2 from the germline V gene are LGHDT and YNNKEL (reference sequence). CDR3 in amino acids: CASSQENGSPLHF. CDR3 bases: TGTGCCAGCAGCCAAGAGAACGGTTCACCCCTCCACTTT.

V usage is TRBV7-3 and J usage is TRBJ1-2, with TRBD1 as a possible D gene (5 bases). CDR1 and CDR2 (germline): SGHTA, FQGTGA. The CDR3 loop spans 13 amino acids. The V and J ends lost 6 bases and 7 bases respectively, with 15 bases between them. The CDR3 sequence: CASSSPGHSGYTF. CDR3 DNA sequence: TGTGCCAGCAGTTCCCCGGGGCATAGTGGCTACACCTTC.

The chain employs TRBV5-1 and TRBJ1-2; 7 positions match TRBD1. Germline V gene data show CDR1 as SGHRS and CDR2 as YFSETQ. This CDR3 contains 14 residues. V was clipped by 1 base and J by 4 bases; unmatched bases: 4. The CDR3 region is CASSLTTGAYGYTF. In nucleotides, the CDR3 is TGCGCCAGCAGCTTGACCACAGGGGCCTATGGCTACACCTTC.

CDR3 protein: CASSKGEINEKLFF. The CDR3 DNA reads TGTGCCAGTAGTAAAGGGGAAATCAATGAAAAACTGTTTTTT. The V and J genes are TRBV19 and TRBJ1-4; weak D call: TRBD1 (5 bases). CDR3 length equals 14 residues. Trimming pared 4 bases from V and 5 bases from J, leaving 11 bases between. Germline-derived CDR1 and CDR2 are LNHDA and SQIVND (reference sequence).

The CDR3, as DNA: TGTGCCAGCAGTCCCCTCGGTGTAGAAGGGCCCACCTACGAGCAGTACTTC. This encodes CASSPLGVEGPTYEQYF. The chain couples TRBV28 to TRBJ2-7, with D uncertain. The germline gives CDR1 MDHEN, CDR2 SYDVKM. Trimming took off 5 bases at V and 2 bases at J, with 22 bases between the two ends. The CDR3 runs to 17 residues.

The chain couples TRBV4-3 to TRBJ2-7, with D hard to call. CDR3 length equals 14 residues. In germline, CDR1 is LGHNA, CDR2 YSLEER. Between the trimmed V and J ends, which lost 4 bases and 2 bases, there was a span of 12 bases. The CDR3 sequence is CASSPSLAPYEQYF. CDR3 nucleotide sequence: TGCGCCAGCAGCCCGAGTCTGGCTCCCTACGAGCAGTACTTC.

This clone was detected only a few times. This chain joins TRBV30 and TRBJ1-4; 8 bases are shared with TRBD1. V lost 3 bases to trimming and J lost 3 bases; unmatched junction nucleotides: 18. This CDR3 has 19 residues. From germline, CDR1 is GTSNPN and CDR2 SVGIG (reference sequence). In DNA, the CDR3 is TGTGCCTGGAGCGACCCGGGACAGGTGGTTATGCTGGCTAATGAAAAACTGTTTTTT. This encodes CAWSDPGQVVMLANEKLFF.